This T cell receptor (beta chain) was profiled in a study of T-cell reconstitution after alpha-beta-depleted transplantation in children. This clonotype was counted a few times. This CDR3 has 17 amino acids. Germline loops: CDR1 SGHRS, CDR2 YFSETQ. V lost 0 bases to trimming and J lost 3 bases; unmatched junction nucleotides: 10. Unique molecular identifiers featured in how the TCRbeta library was prepared. TCRdb fed the PCR reads into MiXCR, producing one record per CDR3 protein. This table holds roughly 300,000 distinct CDR3 sequences, about 9.4% found once. This chain uses TRBV5-1 with TRBJ2-7; 9 bases are shared with TRBD2. Sequenced here: PBMCs from the stem cell graft donor, sampled from the stem cell graft. The TCR was taken from a human donor who donated a stem cell graft to a child with acute lymphoblastic leukemia. The CDR3 DNA reads TGCGCCAGCAGCTTGGGGGGGACCCCGCGGGAGGGCTACGAGCAGTACTTC. It is translated as CASSLGGTPREGYEQYF.